Below are 7 T cell receptor beta chains sequenced from a single sample in a study of blood T cell repertoires in COVID-19. Measured with immunoSEQ multiplex PCR; TCRdb has only the in-frame clones, and not every one. The sample records 150,000 to 200,000 clones, about 92% being singletons. Material for sequencing was peripheral blood. These receptors all stem from a man in his 60s with active or convalescent COVID-19.

This clone was counted only a few times. The chain employs TRBV2 and TRBJ1-2, with 8 bases aligning to TRBD1. Germline V lookup: CDR1 SNHLY, CDR2 FYNNEI. The CDR3 is made up of 15 amino acids. J lost 4 bases, V lost 6 bases, and 10 bases had no gene match. CDR3 sequence reads: CASRSPGGAGYGYTF. The CDR3 nucleotides read TGTGCCAGCAGGTCCCCAGGGGGCGCGGGCTATGGCTACACCTTC.

The rearrangement uses TRBV5-4 and TRBJ1-1, with D possibly matching TRBD1 (6 bases). V lost 4 bases to trimming and J lost 2 bases, with 15 bases between them. Germline V gene sequence: CDR1 SGHNT, CDR2 YYREEE (reference sequence). CDR3 length: 15 amino acids. The CDR3 DNA follows: TGTGCCAGCAGCCCGAGATCGGACAGCAACACTGAAGCTTTCTTT. Protein product: CASSPRSDSNTEAFF.

The chain has TRBV10-3 and TRBJ2-5, with D possibly being TRBD1 (6 bases). The CDR3 extends over 12 amino acids. V was clipped by 10 bases and J by 5 bases, with 14 bases between them. CDR1 ENHRY and CDR2 SYGVKD come from the germline V gene. The CDR3 here is CATNREGETQYF. The CDR3 nucleotides read TGTGCCACGAACAGGGAAGGGGAGACCCAGTACTTC.

The chain combines TRBV5-4 with TRBJ1-1; D is possibly TRBD1 (6 bases). In germline, CDR1 is SGHNT, CDR2 YYREEE (reference sequence). The V end was cut by 4 bases, the J end by 4 bases, with 20 bases between. CDR3 length: 16 amino acids. Here the CDR3 reads CASSPIGGSGPTEAFF. Written as DNA, the CDR3 is TGTGCCAGCAGCCCCATTGGGGGCTCTGGACCCACTGAAGCTTTCTTT.

The rearrangement links TRBV7-9 to TRBJ2-7, with 9 bases that match TRBD2. The V gene end was trimmed by 5 bases and the J gene end by 0 bases; junction bases not matched to a gene: 5. The germline V gene has CDR1 SEHNR and CDR2 FQNEAQ (reference sequence). The length of the CDR3 is 15 residues. The CDR3 region is CASSPTSGRSYEQYF. The CDR3 DNA reads TGTGCCAGCAGCCCCACTAGCGGGCGCTCCTACGAGCAGTACTTC.

The genes are TRBV2 and TRBJ2-3, with D unclear. Looked up from germline, CDR1 is SNHLY and CDR2 is FYNNEI. The germline V and J ends were trimmed by 5 bases and 1 base, with 4 bases remaining between them. This CDR3 has 12 residues. CDR3 nucleotides: TGTGCCAGCAGTCCCGGCACAGATACGCAGTATTTT. Protein: CASSPGTDTQYF.

This chain links TRBV5-5 with TRBJ1-5; 7 bases map to TRBD1. CDR3 length equals 14 residues. CDR1 is SGHKS and CDR2 is YYEKEE in the germline V gene (reference sequence). V shed 7 bases and J 2 bases; nucleotides not matched to a gene: 6. CDR3: CASHTGAGNQPQHF. The CDR3 DNA reads as TGTGCCAGCCATACAGGGGCTGGCAATCAGCCCCAGCATTTT.